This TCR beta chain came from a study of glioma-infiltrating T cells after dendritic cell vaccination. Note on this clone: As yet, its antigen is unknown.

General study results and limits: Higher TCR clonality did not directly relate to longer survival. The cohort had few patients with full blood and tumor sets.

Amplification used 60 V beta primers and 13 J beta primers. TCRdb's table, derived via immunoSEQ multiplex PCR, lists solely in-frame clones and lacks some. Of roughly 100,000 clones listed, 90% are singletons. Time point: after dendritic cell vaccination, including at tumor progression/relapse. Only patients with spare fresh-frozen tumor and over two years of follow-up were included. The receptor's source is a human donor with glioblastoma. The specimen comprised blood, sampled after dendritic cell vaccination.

The CDR3: CASSVSPAGGTYEQYF. DNA of the CDR3: TGTGCCAGCAGCGTCTCACCAGCGGGGGGAACCTACGAGCAGTACTTC. The rearrangement joins TRBV9 to TRBJ2-7, with TRBD2 identical over 9 bases. In germline, CDR1 is SGDLS, CDR2 YYNGEE. The CDR3 contains 16 residues. Trimming removed 2 bases from V and 2 bases from J; junction bases left unmatched: 8.